This paragraph reports one T cell receptor (beta chain). Antigen specificity is unknown. Different DNA sequences within this sample yield the same CDR3. The data are from a study of cytomegalovirus exposure and HLA in healthy donors. Germline-derived CDR1 and CDR2 are MDHEN and SYDVKM. The V end was cut by 6 bases, the J end by 6 bases, with 15 bases between. The CDR3 has 13 amino acids. Study outcomes and limitations: A highly shared variant cluster was judged a likely technical artifact.

The PCR contained 60 Vbeta and 13 Jbeta primers. The table came from immunoSEQ multiplex PCR; TCRdb's copy has only in-frame clones and leaves some out. This sample's clone table lists approximately 140,000 clones. Sequencing input: PBMCs. The source of this sequence is a woman in her fifties or sixties in good health and CMV-seronegative. The chain couples TRBV28 to TRBJ2-7; the D gene is possibly TRBD2 (5 bases). The CDR3 here is CASRRLRSSEQYF. The CDR3 DNA reads as TGTGCCAGCAGGAGACTACGCTCGTCCGAGCAGTACTTC.